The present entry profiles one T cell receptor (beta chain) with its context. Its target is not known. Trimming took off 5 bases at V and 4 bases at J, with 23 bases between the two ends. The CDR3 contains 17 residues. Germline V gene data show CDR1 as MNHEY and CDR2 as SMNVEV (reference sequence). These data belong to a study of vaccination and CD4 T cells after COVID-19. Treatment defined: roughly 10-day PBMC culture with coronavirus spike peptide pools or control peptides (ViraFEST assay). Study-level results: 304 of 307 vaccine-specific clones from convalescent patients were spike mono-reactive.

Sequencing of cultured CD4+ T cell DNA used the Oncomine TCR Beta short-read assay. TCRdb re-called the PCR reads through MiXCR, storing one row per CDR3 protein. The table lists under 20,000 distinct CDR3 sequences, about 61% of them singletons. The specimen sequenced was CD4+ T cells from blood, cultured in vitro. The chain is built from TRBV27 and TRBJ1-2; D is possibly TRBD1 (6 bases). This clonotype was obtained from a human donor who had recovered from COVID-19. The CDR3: CASSPHRQDRRGYGYTF. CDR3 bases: TGTGCCAGCAGTCCCCACCGACAGGACCGGCGGGGCTATGGCTACACCTTC.